One sample yielded the 28 T cell receptor beta chains listed below, sequenced in a study of T cell repertoires in cytomegalovirus infection. These TCRs' antigens remain unknown. TCRdb recomputed calls from the reads with MiXCR, one row per CDR3 protein. The repertoire holds 300,000 to 400,000 distinct CDR3 sequences, with just under 25% as singletons. Sample: cultured PBMCs, taken from culture after CMV antigen stimulation. Receptors originate from a human donor in good health (CMV status not recorded). Some clones in this sample may be carry-over from other donors' samples.

This clonotype was seen many times. The chain combines TRBV10-3 with TRBJ2-1; 7 nucleotides line up with TRBD1. The CDR3 covers 14 residues. The junction had 1 base not matched to a gene; V was cut back by 2 bases and J by 3 bases. Germline CDR1 reads ENHRY; CDR2 reads SYGVKD. CDR3 loop: CAISEGTDYNEQFF. The CDR3 nucleotides are TGTGCCATCAGTGAGGGGACAGACTACAATGAGCAGTTCTTC.

This clonotype was counted ten times or more. This sequence joins TRBV7-8 and TRBJ2-7; 8 bases match TRBD2. This CDR3 region has 14 residues. J gave up 2 bases and V 4 bases, and 4 bases lay outside the gene matches. CDR1 is SGHVS, CDR2 FQNEAQ, per germline. The chain's CDR3 is CASSYGLATYEQYF. The CDR3, as DNA: TGTGCCAGCAGCTATGGACTAGCAACCTACGAGCAGTACTTC. The variable domain in full, with the rest retrieved from reference TRBV7-8 and TRBJ2-7, is GAGVSQSPRYKVAKRGQDVALRCDPISGHVSLFWYQQALGQGPEFLTYFQNEAQLDKSGLPSDRFFAERPEGSVSTLKIQRTQQEDSAVYLCASSYGLATYEQYFGPGTRLTVT.

In the case of this clonotype: Being one base from a much bigger clone, this may be a read error. The rearrangement joins TRBV3-1 to TRBJ2-1, with 9 bases fitting TRBD2. Per the germline V gene, CDR1 is LGHDT and CDR2 is YNNKEL (reference sequence). The CDR3 is 18 residues long. CDR3 DNA: TGTGCCAGCAGCCGTTCGGAGACGAGGACTAGCGCCCACAAAGAGCAGTTCTTC. Translated, it gives CASSRSETRTSAHKEQFF.

The J gene is TRBJ1-3, the V gene TRBV7-2; TRBD1 agrees at 10 bases. This CDR3 has 13 amino acids. J lost 7 bases, V lost 7 bases, and 4 bases had no gene match. The germline V gene encodes CDR1 SGHTA and CDR2 FQGNSA. CDR3 in amino acids: CASIATGGNTIYF. The CDR3 nucleotides are TGTGCCAGCATCGCGACAGGGGGCAACACCATATATTTT.

The CDR3 DNA follows: TGTGCCAGCAGCCCCCCCACCCTCATCGGGGAGACCCAGTACTTC. Its translation: CASSPPTLIGETQYF. This rearrangement joins TRBV12-3 or TRBV12-4 to TRBJ2-5; D uncertain. The CDR3 runs to 15 residues. Trimming left V 6 bases short and J 5 bases short, with 19 bases between.

The chain is built from TRBV9 and TRBJ2-2; the D is unclear. The CDR3 is 15 residues long. The germline V gene encodes CDR1 SGDLS and CDR2 YYNGEE. Trimming pared 0 bases from V and 2 bases from J, leaving 8 bases between. The CDR3 sequence: CASSVALTNTGELFF. CDR3 nucleotides: TGTGCCAGCAGCGTAGCACTAACCAACACCGGGGAGCTGTTTTTT. The full variable domain, its missing parts supplied by reference TRBV9 and TRBJ2-2, is DSGVTQTPKHLITATGQRVTLRCSPRSGDLSVYWYQQSLDQGLQFLIQYYNGEERAKGNILERFSAQQFPDLHSELNLSSLELGDSALYFCASSVALTNTGELFFGEGSRLTVL.

The table lists this clonotype with many counts. The V gene is TRBV4-2, the J gene TRBJ2-2; 13 nucleotides match TRBD2. After removal of 2 bases from V and 7 bases from J, the junction contained 16 bases not matched to a gene. CDR3 length: 20 amino acids. Germline assignment: CDR1 LGHNA and CDR2 YNFKEQ. The CDR3 here is CASSQTRGGKLAGGFGELFF. The CDR3 DNA sequence: TGTGCCAGCAGCCAAACAAGAGGGGGGAAACTAGCGGGAGGGTTCGGGGAGCTGTTTTTT.

Ten or more counts support this clonotype. The chain has TRBV7-2 and TRBJ2-3; 7 bases are shared with TRBD2. The CDR3 runs 15 residues. CDR1 and CDR2 (germline): SGHTA, FQGNSA. The V segment lost 3 bases and the J segment 6 bases; nucleotides outside the gene matches: 9. As DNA, the CDR3 is TGTGCCAGCAGCTTCAGACCCTTGGGAGGGGATACGCAGTATTTT. Its protein is CASSFRPLGGDTQYF.

CDR3 sequence reads: CASSLFVQGNQPQHF. As DNA, the CDR3 is TGTGCCAGCAGCTTATTTGTACAAGGCAATCAGCCCCAGCATTTT. The chain couples TRBV7-2 to TRBJ1-5; D is unresolved. This CDR3 has 15 residues. V was shortened by 2 bases and J by 2 bases, with 10 bases between the two germline ends. The germline V gene has CDR1 SGHTA and CDR2 FQGNSA.

This chain uses TRBV5-1 with TRBJ2-6; D perhaps matches TRBD1 (6 bases). This CDR3 spans 17 amino acids. Germline values: CDR1 SGHRS, CDR2 YFSETQ. Between the trimmed V and J ends, which lost 4 bases and 2 bases, there was a span of 16 bases. The CDR3 region has the DNA TGCGCCAGCAGCCATCGGACAGCCTCCCCTGGGGCCAACGTCCTGACTTTC. It yields the protein CASSHRTASPGANVLTF.

This clonotype was seen many times. This sequence joins TRBV7-2 and TRBJ2-7, with 8 bases that match TRBD1. Germline V lookup: CDR1 SGHTA, CDR2 FQGNSA. Trimming removed 4 bases from V and 1 base from J; junction bases left unmatched: 3. The CDR3 totals 14 residues. CDR3 region: CASSSRQGSYEQYF. The CDR3 bases are TGTGCCAGCAGCTCCCGACAGGGGTCCTACGAGCAGTACTTC. Combining the CDR3 with reference TRBV7-2 and TRBJ2-7 gives the whole variable domain GAGVSQSPSNKVTEKGKDVELRCDPISGHTALYWYRQSLGQGLEFLIYFQGNSAPDKSGLPSDRFSAERTGGSVSTLTIQRTQQEDSAVYLCASSSRQGSYEQYFGPGTRLTVT.

The chain joins TRBV20-1 to TRBJ2-7; 9 positions agree with TRBD1. Germline CDR1 reads DFQATT; CDR2 reads SNEGSKA (reference sequence). Trimming cost V 1 base and J 2 bases; bases outside gene matches: 9. The CDR3 sequence is 16 residues long. The CDR3 region is CSARGNRDRAPYEQYF. The CDR3 coding sequence is TGCAGTGCTAGAGGTAACCGGGACAGGGCACCCTACGAGCAGTACTTC.

This clonotype turned up a few times. The chain has TRBV7-2 and TRBJ2-2; 10 bases agree with TRBD2. Losses at the gene ends were 1 base for V and 1 base for J; bases not matched to a gene: 6. CDR1 and CDR2 (germline): SGHTA, FQGNSA. This CDR3 is 18 amino acids long. Written as DNA, the CDR3 is TGTGCCAGCAGCTTAGTCGGACTAGCGGCTCAGAACACCGGGGAGCTGTTTTTT. Translating gives CASSLVGLAAQNTGELFF.

This clonotype has just a few counts. The J gene is TRBJ1-2, the V gene TRBV20-1; D is uncertain. V was trimmed by 1 base and J by 4 bases, leaving 13 bases between them. The CDR3 totals 14 residues. Germline V gene sequence: CDR1 DFQATT, CDR2 SNEGSKA (reference sequence). The CDR3 nucleotides are TGCAGTGCTAGAGGGACCGCCTCTATCTATGGCTACACCTTC. Translating gives CSARGTASIYGYTF.

This sequence joins TRBV6-6 and TRBJ2-7, with D tentatively TRBD1 (6 bases). Looked up from germline, CDR1 is MNHNY and CDR2 is SVGAGI (reference sequence). This CDR3 has 15 residues. The V and J ends lost 4 bases and 0 bases respectively, with 13 bases between them. CDR3 DNA sequence: TGTGCCAGCAGTTCCCTGGGGGCGGCCTCCTACGAGCAGTACTTC. It specifies CASSSLGAASYEQYF.

This clonotype was recorded a few times. The V call is TRBV27, the J call TRBJ1-5; D not resolved. This CDR3 is 14 amino acids long. Trimming removed 5 bases at V and 7 bases at J, with 15 bases between. Germline CDR1 and CDR2: MNHEY and SMNVEV (reference sequence). Written as DNA, the CDR3 is TGTGCCAGCAGTCCTTTGAGAGGGCCACAGCCCCAGCATTTT. It encodes CASSPLRGPQPQHF.

The chain links TRBV19 to TRBJ2-2; 9 bases fit TRBD1. The trim removed 6 bases at V and 3 bases at J, leaving 11 bases unmatched. The length of the CDR3 is 17 residues. The germline V gene encodes CDR1 LNHDA and CDR2 SQIVND (reference sequence). The CDR3 protein is CASRPHRDRAYTGELFF. Written as DNA, the CDR3 is TGTGCCAGTAGGCCTCACCGGGACAGGGCGTACACCGGGGAGCTGTTTTTT.

This clonotype was detected a few times. CDR3 in amino acids: CASSPPNSGRYSYNEQFF. As DNA, the CDR3 is TGTGCCAGCTCACCACCTAATAGCGGAAGGTACTCCTACAATGAGCAGTTCTTC. The rearrangement links TRBV18 to TRBJ2-1; TRBD2 might be the D (6 bases). Germline V gives CDR1 KGHSH, CDR2 LQKENI. Trimming removed 0 bases at V and 0 bases at J, with 15 bases between. The CDR3 sequence is 18 residues long. The full variable domain, its missing parts supplied by reference TRBV18 and TRBJ2-1, is NAGVMQNPRHLVRRRGQEARLRCSPMKGHSHVYWYRQLPEEGLKFMVYLQKENIIDESGMPKERFSAEFPKEGPSILRIQQVVRGDSAAYFCASSPPNSGRYSYNEQFFGPGTRLTVL.

The chain links TRBV6-2 or TRBV6-3 to TRBJ2-7; 9 bases agree with TRBD1. The CDR3 is made up of 16 amino acids. Germline CDR1 and CDR2: MNHEY and SVGEGT. V lost 5 bases to trimming and J lost 7 bases; unmatched junction nucleotides: 15. CDR3 loop: CASSEWLSTGGLEQYV. In DNA form, the CDR3 reads TGTGCCAGCAGTGAATGGCTTTCGACAGGGGGTTTGGAGCAGTACGTC.

To note about this clonotype: A much larger clone differs from this one at a single base, so this may be a read error. The rearrangement uses TRBV11-2 and TRBJ2-6; the D gene could be TRBD1 or TRBD2 (5 bases each). CDR3 length equals 18 residues. Germline assignment: CDR1 SGHAT and CDR2 FQNNGV. The CDR3 is CDSSLRLREYSGANVLTF. The CDR3, as DNA: TGTGACAGCAGCTTAAGACTCAGGGAGTACTCTGGGGCCAACGTCCTGACTTTC.

This clonotype has a handful of counts. V and J are TRBV10-2 and TRBJ2-7; possibly TRBD1 for D (6 bases). Looked up from germline, CDR1 is WSHSY and CDR2 is SAAADI. The CDR3 is made up of 13 amino acids. Trimming pared 6 bases from V and 1 base from J, leaving 10 bases between. For the CDR3, the DNA is TGCGCCAGCAGCCCACAGGGTTCCTACGAGCAGTACGTC. This gives the protein CASSPQGSYEQYV.

The CDR3 region has the DNA TGTGCCACCAGCAGAGTGGGGACGAAGCTTTTCTTT. Its translation is CATSRVGTKLFF. The rearrangement uses TRBV15 and TRBJ1-1; D might be TRBD1 (5 bases). The CDR3 is made up of 12 amino acids. V lost 1 base to trimming and J lost 13 bases, with 13 bases between them. Germline assignment: CDR1 LNHNV and CDR2 YYDKDF (reference sequence).

This clonotype was counted only a few times. V gene TRBV9 combines with J gene TRBJ2-1, with 8 bases matching TRBD2. With V trimmed by 0 bases and J by 3 bases, 2 bases remained unmatched. Germline V CDR1 and CDR2: SGDLS, YYNGEE. This CDR3 has 15 residues. The DNA of the CDR3 is TGTGCCAGCAGCGTAGAGAGCGGGAGCTACAATGAGCAGTTCTTC. As protein: CASSVESGSYNEQFF. Using reference TRBV9 and TRBJ2-1 for the parts outside the CDR3, the full variable domain is DSGVTQTPKHLITATGQRVTLRCSPRSGDLSVYWYQQSLDQGLQFLIQYYNGEERAKGNILERFSAQQFPDLHSELNLSSLELGDSALYFCASSVESGSYNEQFFGPGTRLTVL.

The V gene is TRBV4-1, the J gene TRBJ2-3, with 11 bases that match TRBD2. The V segment lost 2 bases and the J segment 0 bases; nucleotides outside the gene matches: 4. In germline, CDR1 is MGHRA, CDR2 YSYEKL. This CDR3 is 17 amino acids long. The CDR3 spells CASSQTGTSGSTDTQYF. Here the CDR3 DNA reads TGCGCCAGCAGCCAAACCGGGACTAGCGGTAGCACAGATACGCAGTATTTT.

The chain joins TRBV20-1 to TRBJ2-7; 10 bases line up with TRBD2. The CDR3 runs to 16 residues. Per the germline V gene, CDR1 is DFQATT and CDR2 is SNEGSKA (reference sequence). Germline trimming cut 2 bases from V and 3 bases from J; bases unmatched to any gene: 10. CDR3 sequence reads: CSARSFKGLANYEQYF. The DNA for the CDR3 is TGCAGTGCTAGATCTTTTAAGGGACTAGCGAACTACGAGCAGTACTTC.

The V gene is TRBV12-3 or TRBV12-4, the J gene TRBJ2-5; D is possibly TRBD1 (5 bases). V was trimmed by 6 bases and J by 0 bases, leaving 8 bases between them. The CDR3 spans 13 residues. The CDR3 region is CASSKTDQETQYF. The CDR3 bases are TGTGCCAGCAGCAAGACAGACCAAGAGACCCAGTACTTC.

The chain recombines TRBV12-5 with TRBJ2-3; tentatively, D is TRBD2 (6 bases). The CDR3 is made up of 13 amino acids. Germline values: CDR1 LGHNT, CDR2 FRNRAP. The germline V and J ends were trimmed by 6 bases and 8 bases, with 15 bases remaining between them. The CDR3 DNA follows: TGTGCTAGTGGCCAGACTAGTCCTGGTACGCAGTATTTT. This gives the protein CASGQTSPGTQYF. Full variable domain (missing parts from reference TRBV12-5 and TRBJ2-3): DARVTQTPRHKVTEMGQEVTMRCQPILGHNTVFWYRQTMMQGLELLAYFRNRAPLDDSGMPKDRFSAEMPDATLATLKIQPSEPRDSAVYFCASGQTSPGTQYFGPGTRLTVL.

This clonotype was recorded many times. The V call is TRBV7-2, the J call TRBJ2-5; D unclear. The germline V gene has CDR1 SGHTA and CDR2 FQGNSA. Trimming stripped 5 bases from V and 7 bases from J, with 11 bases between. CDR3 length: 12 amino acids. CDR3 nucleotides: TGTGCCAGCAGCGAACAATCAGGGACCCAGTACTTC. It is translated as CASSEQSGTQYF.